These T cell receptor beta chains were read from a single sample in a study of T-cell memory formation after mild COVID-19. One entry per CDR3 protein, called by TCRdb with MiXCR from the 5' RACE reads. Of 110,000 to 150,000 distinct CDR3 sequences listed, about 14% were seen once; the top ten hold approximately 30%. Sequencing used PBMCs or a T cell subset sorted from them (not recorded which). The source is an adult woman who had mild COVID-19 (a few samples of this study predate the infection). Cell type and time point are not known. Each CDR3 is given with its conserved first and last residue.

CDR3: CASSLGIGSNTEAFF
V: TRBV7-9
J: TRBJ1-1

CDR3: CASSVVLGSETQYF
V: TRBV5-5
J: TRBJ2-5

CDR3: CASRPGTTPRGEQFF
V: TRBV6-5
J: TRBJ2-1

CDR3: CASSPVGVGETQYF
V: TRBV7-3
J: TRBJ2-5

CDR3: CASSPGTSGRSEQFF
V: TRBV5-1
J: TRBJ2-1

CDR3: CASSQVGSLAASTDTQYF
V: TRBV3-1
J: TRBJ2-3

CDR3: CSARIAGTSGEVGETQYF
V: TRBV20-1
J: TRBJ2-5

CDR3: CASTLQGNTEAFF
V: TRBV19
J: TRBJ1-1

CDR3: CASSAFNSPGQATWAGELFF
V: TRBV5-1
J: TRBJ2-2

CDR3: CASSQDPPWEGTDTQYF
V: TRBV14
J: TRBJ2-3

CDR3: CSAPLIRDSLYGYTF
V: TRBV20-1
J: TRBJ1-2

CDR3: CASSYPLDGDSYEQYF
V: TRBV6-2/TRBV6-3
J: TRBJ2-7

CDR3: CASSSQGNTIYF
V: TRBV13
J: TRBJ1-3

CDR3: CSAREGGFATNEKLFF
V: TRBV20-1
J: TRBJ1-4

CDR3: CASSQARSAYEQYF
V: TRBV4-2
J: TRBJ2-7

CDR3: CASSPSDWRGTDTQYF
V: TRBV7-6
J: TRBJ2-3

CDR3: CASSVGTRGGYQETQYF
V: TRBV9
J: TRBJ2-5

CDR3: CASSQARGHEQYF
V: TRBV4-3
J: TRBJ2-7

CDR3: CSGLGQGVTEAFF
V: TRBV29-1
J: TRBJ1-1

CDR3: CASSSLAARADTQYF
V: TRBV7-9
J: TRBJ2-3

CDR3: CASSLVGTSGDTQYF
V: TRBV11-2
J: TRBJ2-3

CDR3: CSVEALGETQYF
V: TRBV29-1
J: TRBJ2-5

CDR3: CARSDRQSTNEKLFF
V: TRBV23-1
J: TRBJ1-4

CDR3: CASAGQGTRFRNQPQHF
V: TRBV2
J: TRBJ1-5

CDR3: CASSSTGQGRRGTEAFF
V: TRBV12-3/TRBV12-4
J: TRBJ1-1

CDR3: CASSDRAGTTEAFF
V: TRBV12-3/TRBV12-4
J: TRBJ1-1

CDR3: CASSSRQGLNTEASF
V: TRBV5-1
J: TRBJ1-1

CDR3: CASSEWGYEQYF
V: TRBV25-1
J: TRBJ2-7

CDR3: CASSQEGQGAGEQYF
V: TRBV4-1
J: TRBJ2-7

CDR3: CASVGQRTGELFF
V: TRBV7-9
J: TRBJ2-2

CDR3: CAISESREDGYTF
V: TRBV10-3
J: TRBJ1-2

CDR3: CASSLLGAEQFF
V: TRBV7-9
J: TRBJ2-1

CDR3: CASKGLVNGYTF
V: TRBV5-1
J: TRBJ1-2

CDR3: CATSDFTGTVEEAFF
V: TRBV24-1
J: TRBJ1-1

CDR3: CASSSPRQYTEAFF
V: TRBV13
J: TRBJ1-1

CDR3: CASSYSESETQYF
V: TRBV6-2/TRBV6-3
J: TRBJ2-5

CDR3: CASRGRDRINEKLFF
V: TRBV7-9
J: TRBJ1-4

CDR3: CASGKIEVYEQYF
V: TRBV7-9
J: TRBJ2-7

CDR3: CASRPSDPYNEQFF
V: TRBV5-1
J: TRBJ2-1

CDR3: CASSQDSGPRSISLETQYF
V: TRBV4-3
J: TRBJ2-5

CDR3: CASIFFQGAGNTIYF
V: TRBV2
J: TRBJ1-3

CDR3: CASSLGTRGDEQYF
V: TRBV27
J: TRBJ2-7

CDR3: CASSQSPRDEQYF
V: TRBV7-9
J: TRBJ2-7

CDR3: CASSPPHLSTQYF
V: TRBV7-9
J: TRBJ2-3

CDR3: CASSPTGAGTGGGDTEAFF
V: TRBV7-9
J: TRBJ1-1

CDR3: CSVLIASTDTQYF
V: TRBV29-1
J: TRBJ2-3

CDR3: CASTPRSGSLSNEQFF
V: TRBV13
J: TRBJ2-1